The 31 T cell receptor beta chains reported below all come from one sample, sequenced in a study of blood T cells in healthy people across ages. A second about 6 to 12 cycle PCR used barcoded and J-beta primers. TCRdb re-analysed the 5' RACE reads in MiXCR, keeping a single row per CDR3 protein. The top ten clones hold 15% to 20% of a sample with 650,000 to 1,000,000 distinct CDR3 sequences, 46% of them seen once. Sequenced material: blood. The receptor set was obtained from a man at least 80 years old in good health.

The chain carries TRBV27 and TRBJ2-1, with D hard to call. The V and J ends lost 2 bases and 5 bases respectively, with 19 bases between them. Germline CDR1 is MNHEY and CDR2 is SMNVEV (reference sequence). This CDR3 spans 17 amino acids. Here the CDR3 DNA reads TGTGCCAGCAGTTTAAACTTAGAGGTGGCAGGCCACAATGAGCAGTTCTTC. Protein: CASSLNLEVAGHNEQFF.

This chain uses TRBV20-1 with TRBJ1-2, with TRBD1 identical over 11 bases. CDR1 DFQATT and CDR2 SNEGSKA come from the germline V gene (reference sequence). The CDR3 loop spans 15 amino acids. V shed 1 base and J 3 bases; nucleotides not matched to a gene: 4. CDR3 loop: CSARADRGRDYGYTF. DNA for the CDR3: TGCAGTGCTAGAGCGGACAGGGGGCGCGACTATGGCTACACCTTC.

This clonotype has more than one count but fewer than ten. The chain uses TRBV11-2 and TRBJ1-1; no firm D call. Germline V gene data show CDR1 as SGHAT and CDR2 as FQNNGV. CDR3 length equals 16 residues. V lost 1 base to trimming and J lost 5 bases, with 17 bases between them. The CDR3 loop is CASSLGLSGAGTEAFF. In DNA form, the CDR3 reads TGTGCCAGCAGCTTAGGGTTGTCGGGCGCGGGGACTGAAGCTTTCTTT.

This clonotype was observed a handful of times. J is TRBJ2-3 and V is TRBV7-8; TRBD2 agrees at 10 bases. Germline lookup yields CDR1 SGHVS and CDR2 FQNEAQ. The junction had 8 bases not matched to a gene; V was cut back by 5 bases and J by 6 bases. The CDR3 covers 15 residues. The CDR3 nucleotides are TGTGCCAGCAGCCGGATGACTAGCGGGCAGGATACGCAGTATTTT. Translation gives CASSRMTSGQDTQYF.

The chain employs TRBV11-3 and TRBJ1-1, with D maybe TRBD1 (5 bases). The V gene lost 5 bases and the J gene lost 4 bases, with 11 bases spanning the gap. The CDR3 length is 13 residues. Germline V gene lookup returns CDR1 SGHNT and CDR2 YENEEA. The CDR3 DNA reads as TGTGCCAGCAGCCAAACCAGGGCCACTGAAGCTTTCTTT. Translating gives CASSQTRATEAFF.

There are many counts of this clonotype. This chain links TRBV5-1 with TRBJ2-3; tentatively, D is TRBD2 (6 bases). The CDR3 has 15 amino acids. Germline V CDR1 and CDR2: SGHRS, YFSETQ. V shed 4 bases and J shed 2 bases, with 14 bases lying between them. The chain's CDR3 is CASSPGDWITDTQYF. The CDR3 region has the DNA TGCGCCAGCAGCCCTGGGGACTGGATCACAGATACGCAGTATTTT.

A few counts support this clonotype. The genes are TRBV15 and TRBJ2-3; D is possibly TRBD2 (5 bases). The CDR3 is made up of 12 amino acids. Per germline, CDR1 LNHNV and CDR2 YYDKDF (reference sequence). Deletions cut 5 bases from V and 4 bases from J, with 7 bases between. The CDR3 protein is CATSGLPDTQYF. The CDR3 coding sequence is TGTGCCACCAGCGGACTCCCAGATACGCAGTATTTT.

The CDR3 DNA is TGTGCCAGCAGCTCCCGGGACAGGGTATTTGATGGCTACACCTTC. Amino acid sequence: CASSSRDRVFDGYTF. The chain is built from TRBV7-9 and TRBJ1-2; 9 bases map to TRBD1. CDR3 length: 15 amino acids. V shed 4 bases and J 6 bases; nucleotides not matched to a gene: 9. The germline V gene encodes CDR1 SEHNR and CDR2 FQNEAQ (reference sequence).

The chain couples TRBV7-2 to TRBJ2-6; no clear D gene. This CDR3 region has 19 residues. Between the trimmed V and J ends, which lost 4 bases and 1 base, there was a span of 20 bases. Germline V gene lookup returns CDR1 SGHTA and CDR2 FQGNSA. CDR3 in amino acids: CASSSSPGVLGSGANVLTF. DNA for the CDR3: TGTGCCAGCAGCTCCAGCCCCGGAGTCCTTGGATCTGGGGCCAACGTCCTGACTTTC.

The J gene is TRBJ2-5, the V gene TRBV20-1; 8 positions agree with TRBD1. CDR3 length: 15 residues. V dropped 2 bases and J dropped 5; count of bases not matched to a gene: 10. Germline V gene data show CDR1 as DFQATT and CDR2 as SNEGSKA (reference sequence). The CDR3 DNA follows: TGCAGTGCTAGAACCAGGGGGCGCCCGGGCGAGACCCAGTACTTC. Translated, it gives CSARTRGRPGETQYF.

This clonotype appeared a few times. V gene TRBV9 combines with J gene TRBJ1-4, with TRBD1 matching 10 bases. V dropped 0 bases and J dropped 8; count of bases not matched to a gene: 7. This CDR3 region has 16 residues. Germline CDR1 SGDLS, CDR2 YYNGEE. In DNA, the CDR3 is TGTGCCAGCAGCGTAGGCACACGGACAGGGGGAGAAAAACTGTTTTTT. Amino acids: CASSVGTRTGGEKLFF.

The chain recombines TRBV6-2 or TRBV6-3 with TRBJ2-1; weak D call: TRBD1 (6 bases). This CDR3 spans 14 amino acids. The germline CDR1 and CDR2 sequences are MNHEY and SVGEGT. Trimming took off 5 bases at V and 9 bases at J, with 17 bases between the two ends. The CDR3 spells CASSRTGTTSEQFF. The CDR3 region has the DNA TGTGCCAGCAGTCGAACCGGGACAACCTCTGAGCAGTTCTTC.

This chain uses TRBV10-3 with TRBJ2-7; D is undetermined. The CDR3 has 14 residues. Trimming stripped 0 bases from V and 1 base from J, with 7 bases between. Germline CDR1 is ENHRY and CDR2 is SYGVKD. The CDR3 protein is CAISESDGSYEQYF. The CDR3 nucleotides read TGTGCCATCAGTGAGTCCGACGGATCCTACGAGCAGTACTTC.

The chain combines TRBV7-2 with TRBJ2-7; D call uncertain. The CDR3 consists of 11 residues. Looked up from germline, CDR1 is SGHTA and CDR2 is FQGNSA. V was trimmed by 1 base and J by 12 bases, leaving 10 bases between them. The CDR3: CASSLVDERYF. The CDR3 bases are TGTGCCAGCAGCTTAGTGGATGAACGGTACTTC.

This clonotype appeared a few times. A read error may explain this, as a much larger clone is one base away. This chain links TRBV7-2 with TRBJ2-5; D not resolved. The CDR3 has 12 amino acids. With 1 base removed from V and 11 bases from J, the gap between germline ends came to 11 bases. Germline V CDR1 and CDR2: SGHTA, FQGNSA. CDR3 DNA: TGTGCCAGCAGCTTAGATTCCAATGGGCAGTACTTC. Translation: CASSLDSNGQYF.

This clonotype has more than one count but fewer than ten. V and J are TRBV11-3 and TRBJ1-1; D unresolved. Trimming removed 1 base at V and 3 bases at J, with 12 bases between. There are 15 residues in the CDR3. Germline V gives CDR1 SGHNT, CDR2 YENEEA. CDR3 residues: CASSLGRERYTEAFF. In DNA form, the CDR3 reads TGTGCCAGCAGCTTAGGTCGGGAGCGGTACACTGAAGCTTTCTTT.

This rearrangement joins TRBV18 to TRBJ2-4; unclear D gene. The end of the DNA is better explained by TRBJ2-7, so the J call may be wrong. The germline V gene encodes CDR1 KGHSH and CDR2 LQKENI. The CDR3 loop spans 13 amino acids. CDR3 sequence: CASSPRQNYEQYF. The CDR3 bases are TGTGCCAGCTCACCACGTCAAAACTACGAGCAGTACTTC.

V usage is TRBV20-1 and J usage is TRBJ1-2; D possibly corresponds to TRBD1 (5 bases). The CDR3 contains 17 residues. Trimming removed 6 bases at V and 3 bases at J, with 26 bases between. Germline CDR1 reads DFQATT; CDR2 reads SNEGSKA (reference sequence). The CDR3 DNA is TGCAGTGCCCTAACTGGGCGGGGCCGCGGGGGTGACTATGGCTACACCTTC. This translates into CSALTGRGRGGDYGYTF.

As regards this clonotype: Sequence at one end of the junction differs from germline and may be a read error. J is TRBJ1-1 and V is TRBV29-1, with 8 bases identical to TRBD1. The CDR3 loop spans 14 amino acids. Germline CDR1 and CDR2: SQVTM and ANQGSEA. This CDR3 is CSGEQTGAATEAFF. CDR3 nucleotides: TGCAGCGGTGAACAGACAGGGGCTGCCACTGAAGCTTTCTTT.

This clonotype was detected only once. The rearrangement links TRBV14 to TRBJ2-6; D remains ambiguous. V dropped 0 bases and J dropped 0 bases, with 15 bases sitting between them. This CDR3 has 19 residues. The germline V gene has CDR1 SGHDN and CDR2 FVKESK. This CDR3 is CASSQDRPGLSSGANVLTF. The CDR3 DNA reads TGTGCCAGCAGCCAAGATCGTCCAGGCTTAAGCTCTGGGGCCAACGTCCTGACTTTC.

This chain links TRBV18 with TRBJ2-1; 10 bases align to TRBD1. V lost 6 bases to trimming and J lost 9 bases; unmatched junction nucleotides: 11. CDR3 size: 15 residues. Germline V gives CDR1 KGHSH, CDR2 LQKENI. CDR3 bases: TGTGCCAGCTCGTCCGGGACAGGGGCGTCCGGTGAGCAGTTCTTC. It yields the protein CASSSGTGASGEQFF.

The chain links TRBV4-2 to TRBJ2-7; 8 bases agree with TRBD1. The CDR3 totals 14 residues. The V and J ends lost 2 bases and 6 bases, in that order; junction bases with no gene match: 6. Germline assignment: CDR1 LGHNA and CDR2 YNFKEQ. The CDR3 DNA reads as TGTGCCAGCAGCCAACCGGGACAGGCCCCCGAGCAGTACTTC. Protein product: CASSQPGQAPEQYF.

The rearrangement links TRBV11-2 to TRBJ2-1; TRBD2 aligns across 11 bases. The V gene's germline CDR1 is SGHAT and CDR2 FQNNGV. Trimming took 5 bases from V and 7 from J; bases not matched to a gene: 4. The CDR3 has 14 amino acids. This chain's CDR3 is CASSPLAGGNEQFF. The CDR3 coding sequence is TGTGCCAGCAGCCCTCTAGCGGGAGGAAATGAGCAGTTCTTC.

To note about this clonotype: It may be a read error: a sequence one base away is much more abundant. This rearrangement joins TRBV4-3 to TRBJ1-2; 8 positions agree with TRBD1. Per the germline V gene, CDR1 is LGHNA and CDR2 is YSLEER. CDR3 length: 14 amino acids. CDR3 DNA: TGCGCCAGCAGCCCGGACAGGGATTACTATGACTACACCTTC. As protein: CASSPDRDYYDYTF.

This chain connects TRBV4-3 to TRBJ2-3, with 12 bases that match TRBD2. CDR3 length: 18 amino acids. Trimming took 0 bases from V and 1 from J; bases not matched to a gene: 5. CDR1 is LGHNA, CDR2 YSLEER, per germline. This CDR3 is CASSQDLTSGSGTDTQYF. CDR3 nucleotide sequence: TGCGCCAGCAGCCAAGATCTGACTAGCGGGAGTGGCACAGATACGCAGTATTTT.

This clonotype showed up many times. The chain has TRBV6-2 or TRBV6-3 and TRBJ2-1, with D possibly called TRBD1 or TRBD2 (5 bases each). Germline V gene sequence: CDR1 MNHEY, CDR2 SVGEGT. V dropped 7 bases and J dropped 5 bases, with 21 bases sitting between them. This CDR3 is 16 amino acids long. CDR3 in amino acids: CASTTMRGGINNEQFF. CDR3 DNA: TGTGCCAGCACCACTATGCGTGGGGGAATCAACAATGAGCAGTTCTTC.

V gene TRBV6-6 combines with J gene TRBJ1-1, with TRBD1 identical over 8 bases. Germline values: CDR1 MNHNY, CDR2 SVGAGI (reference sequence). J was trimmed by 7 bases and V by 5 bases; bases with no gene match: 6. The CDR3 length is 13 residues. CDR3 region: CASSQDRVVEAFF. CDR3 DNA: TGTGCCAGCAGTCAGGACAGGGTTGTTGAAGCTTTCTTT.

The chain is built from TRBV13 and TRBJ2-4, with D perhaps matching TRBD2 (5 bases). The J call is uncertain, as TRBJ2-7 better fits the DNA end. This CDR3 has 11 amino acids. The germline CDR1 and CDR2 sequences are PRHDT and FYEKMQ (reference sequence). Here the CDR3 DNA reads TGTGCCAGCCTAGACTACTACGAGCAGTACTTC. This gives the protein CASLDYYEQYF.

The DNA of the CDR3 is TGCAGTGCAGCGCTAGCGGGGTGGAATGAGCAGTTCTTC. Translating gives CSAALAGWNEQFF. This rearrangement joins TRBV20-1 to TRBJ2-1; 9 nucleotides align to TRBD2. Germline lookup yields CDR1 DFQATT and CDR2 SNEGSKA (reference sequence). Unmatched junction bases numbered 7, after V lost 6 bases and J lost 7 bases. There are 13 residues in the CDR3.

The chain has TRBV28 and TRBJ2-7; 10 bases agree with TRBD1. The CDR3 consists of 16 residues. Looked up from germline, CDR1 is MDHEN and CDR2 is SYDVKM. With V trimmed by 2 bases and J by 6 bases, 10 bases remained unmatched. The CDR3: CASSLRTGTGVAEQYF. CDR3 nucleotides: TGTGCCAGCAGTTTACGCACCGGGACAGGGGTGGCCGAGCAGTACTTC.

On this clonotype itself: One junction end does not reproduce the germline sequence, and a read error may be involved. This rearrangement joins TRBV3-1 to TRBJ2-3; 8 nucleotides agree with TRBD2. CDR3 length: 14 amino acids. The germline gives CDR1 LGHDT, CDR2 YNNKEL (reference sequence). The CDR3 region has the DNA TGTGCCAGCAGCCACCGGGAGGGGATTGATATGCAGTATTTT. Its translation is CASSHREGIDMQYF.